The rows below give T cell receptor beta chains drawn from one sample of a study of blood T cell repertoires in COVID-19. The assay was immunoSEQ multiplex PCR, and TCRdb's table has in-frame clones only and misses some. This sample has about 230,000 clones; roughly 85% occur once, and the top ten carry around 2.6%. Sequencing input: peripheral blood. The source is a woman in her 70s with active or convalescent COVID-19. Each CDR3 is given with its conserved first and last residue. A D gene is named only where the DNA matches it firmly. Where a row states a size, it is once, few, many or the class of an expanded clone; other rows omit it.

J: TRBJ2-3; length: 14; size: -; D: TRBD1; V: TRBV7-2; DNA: TGTGCCAGCAGCTTATACAGGGGCGCAGATACGCAGTATTTT; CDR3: CASSLYRGADTQYF
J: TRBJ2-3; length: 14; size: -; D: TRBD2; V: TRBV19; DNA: TGTGCCAGTAGTATCCGGGGGGGCACAGATACGCAGTATTTT; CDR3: CASSIRGGTDTQYF
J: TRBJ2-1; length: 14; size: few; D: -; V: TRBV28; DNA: TGTGCCAGCAGTTTAGACGCGGCAAACAATGAGCAGTTCTTC; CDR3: CASSLDAANNEQFF
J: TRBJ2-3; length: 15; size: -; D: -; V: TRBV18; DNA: TGTGCCAGCTCACCACCGTCCCGGGGAGGAGATACGCAGTATTTT; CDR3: CASSPPSRGGDTQYF
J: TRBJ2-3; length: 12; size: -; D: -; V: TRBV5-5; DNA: TGTGCCAGCAGCATTGCCGCCGAGGCGCAGTATTTT; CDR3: CASSIAAEAQYF
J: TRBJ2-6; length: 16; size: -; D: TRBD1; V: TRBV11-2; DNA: TGTGCCAGCAGCTTGGGACAGGGGGCACAGGCCAACGTCCTGACTTTC; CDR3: CASSLGQGAQANVLTF
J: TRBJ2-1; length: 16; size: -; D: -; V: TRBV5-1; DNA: TGCGCCAGCAGCTTGGGGGGCGGGGTCCCCTACAATGAGCAGTTCTTC; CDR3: CASSLGGGVPYNEQFF
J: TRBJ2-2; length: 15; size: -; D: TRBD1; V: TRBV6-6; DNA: TGTGCCAGCAGTTACGGACAGGGAAGCACCGGGGAGCTGTTTTTT; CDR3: CASSYGQGSTGELFF
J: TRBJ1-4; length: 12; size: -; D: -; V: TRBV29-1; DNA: TGCAGCGCGACAGGATGGAGTGAAAAACTGTTTTTT; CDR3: CSATGWSEKLFF
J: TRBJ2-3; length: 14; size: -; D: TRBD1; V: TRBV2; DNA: TGTGCCAGCGGACAGACAGGGCTGCTAGATACGCAGTATTTT; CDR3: CASGQTGLLDTQYF
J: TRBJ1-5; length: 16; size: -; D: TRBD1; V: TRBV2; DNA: TGTGCCAGCAGTGAATTGGGACAGGGAGGAGATCAGCCCCAGCATTTT; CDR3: CASSELGQGGDQPQHF
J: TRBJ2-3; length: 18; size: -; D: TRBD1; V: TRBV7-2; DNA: TGTGCCAGCAGCCCACACCAAGGCGGGACAGGGGGAACAGATACGCAGTATTTT; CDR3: CASSPHQGGTGGTDTQYF
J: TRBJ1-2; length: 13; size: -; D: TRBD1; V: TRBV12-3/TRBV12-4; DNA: TGTGCCAGCAGTTCCACAGGGGGTGATGGCTACACCTTC; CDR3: CASSSTGGDGYTF
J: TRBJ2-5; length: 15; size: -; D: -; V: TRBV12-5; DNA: TGTGCTAGTGGTTTGGTACTGGTGAACCAAGAGACCCAGTACTTC; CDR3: CASGLVLVNQETQYF
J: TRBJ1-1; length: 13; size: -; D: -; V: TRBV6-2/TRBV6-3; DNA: TGTGCCAGCAGTTACCCCAGGGACACTGAAGCTTTCTTT; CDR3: CASSYPRDTEAFF
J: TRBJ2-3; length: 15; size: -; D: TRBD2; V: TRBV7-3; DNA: TGTGCCAGCAGCGTAACTAGCGGGGGGGTAAATACGCAGTATTTT; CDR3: CASSVTSGGVNTQYF
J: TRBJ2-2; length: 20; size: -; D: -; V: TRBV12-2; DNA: TGTGCAAGTCGCTTAGCGCTTAAGGGGGCAGGGGGCATTCCCACCGGGGAGCTGTTTTTT; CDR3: CASRLALKGAGGIPTGELFF
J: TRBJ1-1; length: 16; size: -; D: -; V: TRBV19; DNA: TGTGCCAGTACCCAATGGGAGGGAGGTTCGAAAACTGAAGCTTTCTTT; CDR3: CASTQWEGGSKTEAFF
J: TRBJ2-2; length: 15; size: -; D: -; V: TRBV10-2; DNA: TGCGCCAGCAGCCGACTACAGGGTACGGCCGGGGAGCTGTTTTTT; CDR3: CASSRLQGTAGELFF
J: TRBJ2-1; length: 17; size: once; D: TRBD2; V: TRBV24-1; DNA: TGTGCCACCAGTGATTCGGGCGGGGGGCTCGCCTACAATGAGCAGTTCTTC; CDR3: CATSDSGGGLAYNEQFF
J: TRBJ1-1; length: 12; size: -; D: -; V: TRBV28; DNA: TGTGCCAGCAGTCCCGCGCGGGGAAAAGCTTTCTTT; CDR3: CASSPARGKAFF
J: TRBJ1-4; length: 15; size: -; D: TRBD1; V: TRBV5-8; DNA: TGTGCCAGCAGCCCTGGACAGGGAGAGGTTGAAAAACTGTTTTTT; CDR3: CASSPGQGEVEKLFF
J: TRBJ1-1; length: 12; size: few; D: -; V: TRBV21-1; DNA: TGTGCCAGCAGCGTTTCGAGGGGGCGAGCTTTCTTT; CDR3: CASSVSRGRAFF
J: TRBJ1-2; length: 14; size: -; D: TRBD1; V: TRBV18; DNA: TGTGCCAGCTCACCACCGGGACAGCCTTATGGCTACACCTTC; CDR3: CASSPPGQPYGYTF
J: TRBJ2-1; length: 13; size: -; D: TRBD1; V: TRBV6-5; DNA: TGTGCCACCCGGGGACAGATAATCAATGAGCAGTTCTTC; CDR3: CATRGQIINEQFF
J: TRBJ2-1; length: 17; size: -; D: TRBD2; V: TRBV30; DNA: TGTGCCTGGGGGGGACTAGCGGGAGGGCCTAGCTACAATGAGCAGTTCTTC; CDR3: CAWGGLAGGPSYNEQFF
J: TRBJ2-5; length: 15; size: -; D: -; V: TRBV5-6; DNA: TGTGCCAGCAGCTGGAGCCGTGGGGCTGGGGAGACCCAGTACTTC; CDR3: CASSWSRGAGETQYF
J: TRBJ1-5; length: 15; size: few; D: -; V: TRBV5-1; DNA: TGCGCCAGCAGCTTGGTGGGGGGGCCAGGGCAGCCCCAGCATTTT; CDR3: CASSLVGGPGQPQHF
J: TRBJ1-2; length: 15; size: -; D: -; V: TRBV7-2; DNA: TGTGCCAGCAGCGCGGGGTTTTTGGATTTTCGGGGCTACACCTTC; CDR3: CASSAGFLDFRGYTF
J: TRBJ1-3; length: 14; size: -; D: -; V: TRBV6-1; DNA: TGTGCCAGCAGTGAAATCAGATCTGGAAACACCATATATTTT; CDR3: CASSEIRSGNTIYF
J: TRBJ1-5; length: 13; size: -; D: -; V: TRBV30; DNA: TGTGCCTGGAGTGGAGGCAGCGGGCAGCCCCAGCATTTT; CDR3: CAWSGGSGQPQHF
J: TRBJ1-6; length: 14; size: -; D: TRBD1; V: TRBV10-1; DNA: TGCGCCAGCAGTGAAGGACAGGGAAATTCACCCCTCCACTTT; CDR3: CASSEGQGNSPLHF
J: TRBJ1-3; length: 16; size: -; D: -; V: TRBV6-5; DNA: TGTGCCAGCAGTTACTCGGGCGCCACCTCTGGAAACACCATATATTTT; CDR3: CASSYSGATSGNTIYF
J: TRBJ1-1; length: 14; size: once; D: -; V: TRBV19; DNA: TGTGCCAGTAGTATACGGGGGGTACGCACTGAAGCTTTCTTT; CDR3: CASSIRGVRTEAFF
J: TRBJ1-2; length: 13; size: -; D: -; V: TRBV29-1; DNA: TGCAGCGTTGCGGAGGCAGGGAGGTATGGCTACACCTTC; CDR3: CSVAEAGRYGYTF
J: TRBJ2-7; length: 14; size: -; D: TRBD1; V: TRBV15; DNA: TGTGCCACCAGCAGGGACCCGACAGGGTTCGAGCAGTACTTC; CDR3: CATSRDPTGFEQYF
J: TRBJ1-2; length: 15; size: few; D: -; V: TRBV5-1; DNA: TGCGCCAGCAGCTTGGGGACACAGCCTAACTATGGCTACACCTTC; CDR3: CASSLGTQPNYGYTF
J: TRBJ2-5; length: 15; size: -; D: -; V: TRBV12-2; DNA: TGTGCAAGTCGCCCCCCTGGCTCCCGGGGAGAGACCCAGTACTTC; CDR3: CASRPPGSRGETQYF
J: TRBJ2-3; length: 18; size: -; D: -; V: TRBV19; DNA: TGTGCCAGTAGTATAGATCGACAGGTGGCGGGAGTGGCCGATACGCAGTATTTT; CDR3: CASSIDRQVAGVADTQYF
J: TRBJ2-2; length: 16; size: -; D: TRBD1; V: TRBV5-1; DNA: TGCGCCAGCAGCTTGGAAGGGACAGCGAACACCGGGGAGCTGTTTTTT; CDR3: CASSLEGTANTGELFF
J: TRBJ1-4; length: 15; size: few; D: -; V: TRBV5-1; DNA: TGCGCCAGCAGCTTACGACAGCCCCGGGATGAAAAACTGTTTTTT; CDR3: CASSLRQPRDEKLFF
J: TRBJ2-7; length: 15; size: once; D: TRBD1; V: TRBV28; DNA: TGTGCCAGCAAACTTCCGGGACAGATGACCTACGAGCAGTACTTC; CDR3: CASKLPGQMTYEQYF
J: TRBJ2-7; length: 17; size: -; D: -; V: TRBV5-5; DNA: TGTGCCAGCAGCTTGGGGGCAGGGGCCGTCAATTCCTACGAGCAGTACTTC; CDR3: CASSLGAGAVNSYEQYF
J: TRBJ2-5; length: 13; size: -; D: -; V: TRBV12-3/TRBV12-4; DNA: TGTGCCAGCAGTTTATCAGGGAGGGAGACCCAGTACTTC; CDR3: CASSLSGRETQYF
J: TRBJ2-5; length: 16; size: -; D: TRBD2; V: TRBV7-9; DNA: TGTGCCAGCAGCTTAGGACTAGCCGTCGACCACGAGACCCAGTACTTC; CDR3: CASSLGLAVDHETQYF
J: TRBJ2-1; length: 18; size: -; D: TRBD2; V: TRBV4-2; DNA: TGTGCCAGCAGCCAAGGGACTAGCGGGGGGCTGGTAAACAATGAGCAGTTCTTC; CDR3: CASSQGTSGGLVNNEQFF
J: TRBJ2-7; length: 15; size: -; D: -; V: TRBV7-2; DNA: TGTGCCAGCAGCTCCTACCAAGGGGGGGCGAACGAGCAGTACTTC; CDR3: CASSSYQGGANEQYF
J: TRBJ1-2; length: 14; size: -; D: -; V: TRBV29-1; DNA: TGCAGCGTTGAGGGGGGCAGGGGAGGGTATGGCTACACCTTC; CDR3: CSVEGGRGGYGYTF